This entry lists 13 T cell receptor beta chains sequenced from one sample in a study of tumour-infiltrating T cells in Burkitt lymphoma. Clones were read by immunoSEQ multiplex PCR, and TCRdb kept only the in-frame ones, dropping some. The data show several thousand clones, roughly 84% seen once. The specimen sequenced was tumor tissue. These receptor sequences come from a human donor with Burkitt lymphoma.

V usage is TRBV6-4 and J usage is TRBJ1-2; D is possibly TRBD1 (5 bases). CDR1 MRHNA and CDR2 SNTAGT come from the germline V gene. The CDR3 spans 16 residues. The germline V and J ends were trimmed by 3 bases and 4 bases, with 18 bases remaining between them. The DNA for the CDR3 is TGTGCCAGCAGTGAGTCTGTGTTTGGGGCCTCCTATGGCTACACCTTC. Amino acids: CASSESVFGASYGYTF.

Only a few counts were recorded for this clone. The chain recombines TRBV9 with TRBJ1-2; 8 bases match TRBD1. CDR1 and CDR2 from the germline V gene are SGDLS and YYNGEE. The length of the CDR3 is 15 residues. J lost 4 bases, V lost 3 bases, and 8 bases had no gene match. The CDR3 nucleotides read TGTGCCAGCAGCGGGACCGGGACAGGATTCTATGGCTACACCTTC. This sequence encodes CASSGTGTGFYGYTF.

This sequence joins TRBV9 and TRBJ2-3; D gene unclear. V shed 3 bases and J shed 0 bases, with 8 bases lying between them. The length of the CDR3 is 14 residues. Germline lookup yields CDR1 SGDLS and CDR2 YYNGEE. CDR3 DNA: TGTGCCAGCAGCGCCCGAACGAGCACAGATACGCAGTATTTT. This translates into CASSARTSTDTQYF.

This clone was picked up one time. The chain employs TRBV10-2 and TRBJ2-7; 9 nucleotides agree with TRBD2. V lost 7 bases to trimming and J lost 3 bases; unmatched junction nucleotides: 13. CDR3 length equals 16 residues. Germline V gives CDR1 WSHSY, CDR2 SAAADI. This CDR3 is CASMAGGRAFHYEQYF. CDR3 DNA sequence: TGCGCCAGCATGGCAGGCGGGAGGGCCTTTCACTACGAGCAGTACTTC.

This chain uses TRBV7-3 with TRBJ2-3; possibly TRBD2 for D (7 bases). Germline CDR1 and CDR2: SGHTA and FQGTGA. V was clipped by 2 bases and J by 0 bases, with 15 bases between them. CDR3 length equals 17 residues. For the CDR3, the DNA is TGTGCCAGCAGCTTACGAGGGGGGGTACCGAGCACAGATACGCAGTATTTT. Residues: CASSLRGGVPSTDTQYF.

The chain employs TRBV18 and TRBJ1-3, with 8 bases identical to TRBD1. Germline V lookup: CDR1 KGHSH, CDR2 LQKENI. V lost 1 base, J lost 4 bases, and 6 bases stayed unmatched. The CDR3 totals 16 residues. CDR3 coding DNA: TGTGCCAGCTCACCACGCGCAGGGGGCGACGGAAACACCATATATTTT. As protein: CASSPRAGGDGNTIYF.

The sample holds one count of this clone. The chain recombines TRBV30 with TRBJ1-3, with a weak D call TRBD1 (5 bases). Germline-derived CDR1 and CDR2 are GTSNPN and SVGIG (reference sequence). CDR3 length: 15 residues. Between the trimmed V and J ends, which lost 3 bases and 0 bases, there was a span of 12 bases. The CDR3 DNA sequence: TGTGCCTGGAGACGGGGCGCCAACTCTGGAAACACCATATATTTT. Its translation: CAWRRGANSGNTIYF.

The chain recombines TRBV21-1 with TRBJ2-2; TRBD1, as called in the table, went unchecked against the DNA. TRBV21-1 is recorded as a pseudogene. There are 14 residues in the CDR3. CDR3 in DNA: TGTGCCAGCAGCGTGACAGGGGGGACCGGGGAGCTGTTTTTT. It codes for CASSVTGGTGELFF.

This chain uses TRBV5-1 with TRBJ1-2, with a tentative D call TRBD1 (6 bases). Trimming removed 0 bases at V and 5 bases at J, with 11 bases between. Germline V gene lookup returns CDR1 SGHRS and CDR2 YFSETQ. There are 14 residues in the CDR3. The CDR3 region is CASSLEAGEYGYTF. The CDR3 nucleotides are TGCGCCAGCAGCTTGGAAGCAGGGGAGTATGGCTACACCTTC.

CDR3 loop: CASSYLTSGRAQYF. As DNA, the CDR3 is TGTGCCAGCAGTTACTTGACTAGCGGGAGGGCGCAGTACTTC. This sequence joins TRBV6-6 and TRBJ2-5; 14 bases match TRBD2. V was pared by 1 base and J by 11 bases, with 3 bases of the junction left unmatched. The length of the CDR3 is 14 residues. Germline loops: CDR1 MNHNY, CDR2 SVGAGI (reference sequence).

The chain combines TRBV6-4 with TRBJ1-1; D perhaps matches TRBD1 (6 bases). CDR1 is MRHNA and CDR2 is SNTAGT in the germline V gene. The V end was cut by 0 bases, the J end by 10 bases, with 21 bases between. The CDR3 loop spans 16 amino acids. DNA of the CDR3: TGTGCCAGCAGTGACTCGAGAGGAGTTGTGGGCAGGGGAGCTTTCTTT. Residues: CASSDSRGVVGRGAFF.

The chain is built from TRBV28 and TRBJ1-2; no definite D call. CDR1 and CDR2 (germline): MDHEN, SYDVKM. The CDR3 covers 11 residues. V dropped 5 bases and J dropped 8 bases, with 9 bases sitting between them. CDR3 DNA sequence: TGTGCCAGCAGTCTAATAACGGGCTACACCTTC. The encoded protein is CASSLITGYTF.

The chain combines TRBV14 with TRBJ1-5; D unresolved. The V end lost 2 bases, the J end lost 7 bases, and 9 bases lay between the germline ends. The length of the CDR3 is 13 residues. Per the germline V gene, CDR1 is SGHDN and CDR2 is FVKESK. DNA for the CDR3: TGTGCCAGCAGCCAAAATGCGGGGCAGCCCCAGCATTTT. This codes for CASSQNAGQPQHF.